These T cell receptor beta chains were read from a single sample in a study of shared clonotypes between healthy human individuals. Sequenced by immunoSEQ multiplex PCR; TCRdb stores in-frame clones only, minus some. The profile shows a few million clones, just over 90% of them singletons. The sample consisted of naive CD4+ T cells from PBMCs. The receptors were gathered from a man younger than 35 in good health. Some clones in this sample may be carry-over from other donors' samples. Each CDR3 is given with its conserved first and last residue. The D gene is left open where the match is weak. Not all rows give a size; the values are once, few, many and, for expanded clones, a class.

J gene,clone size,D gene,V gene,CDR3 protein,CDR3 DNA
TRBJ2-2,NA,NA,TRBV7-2,CASSSNLNTGELFF,TGTGCCAGCAGCTCTAATCTCAACACCGGGGAGCTGTTTTTT
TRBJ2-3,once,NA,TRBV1,CTPGELAGLGKGTDTQYF,TGCACTCCTGGGGAGCTAGCGGGGCTGGGTAAGGGGACAGATACGCAGTATTTT
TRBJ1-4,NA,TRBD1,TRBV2,CASSVTGQVNEKLFF,TGTGCCAGCAGTGTAACGGGACAGGTTAATGAAAAACTGTTTTTT
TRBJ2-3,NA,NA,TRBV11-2,CASSWGHSTDTQYF,TGTGCCAGCAGCTGGGGACACTCCACAGATACGCAGTATTTT
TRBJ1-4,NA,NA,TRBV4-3,CASSQDAGWNKLFF,TGCGCCAGCAGCCAAGATGCAGGGTGGAACAAACTGTTTTTT
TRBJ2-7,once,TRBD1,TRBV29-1,CSVEDFGQGGYEQYF,TGCAGCGTTGAAGATTTCGGACAGGGAGGCTACGAGCAGTACTTC
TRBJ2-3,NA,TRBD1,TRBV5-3,CARSLAPRQGAPDQDTQYF,TGTGCCAGAAGCTTGGCCCCCAGACAGGGGGCCCCTGATCAGGATACGCAGTATTTT
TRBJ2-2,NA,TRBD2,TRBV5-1,CASSLEGPGLAVSTGELFF,TGCGCCAGCAGCTTGGAGGGCCCGGGACTAGCGGTTTCCACCGGGGAGCTGTTTTTT
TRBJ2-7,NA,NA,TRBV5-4,CASSSDGYEQYF,TGTGCCAGCAGCTCGGACGGCTACGAGCAGTACTTC
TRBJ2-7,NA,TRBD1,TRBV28,CASRRKQGAQYF,TGTGCCAGCAGACGAAAACAGGGGGCGCAGTACTTC
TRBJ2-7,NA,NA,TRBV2,CASSAAQAGYEQYF,TGTGCCAGCAGTGCGGCACAGGCAGGATACGAGCAGTACTTC
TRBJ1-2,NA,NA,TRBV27,CASSGRFNYGYTF,TGTGCCAGCAGTGGGAGATTTAACTATGGCTACACCTTC
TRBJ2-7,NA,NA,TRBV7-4,CASSLRDRTYEQYF,TGTGCCAGCAGCTTACGTGACAGAACCTACGAGCAGTACTTC
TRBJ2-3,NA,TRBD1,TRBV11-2,CASAHRGVTDTQYF,TGTGCCAGTGCACACAGGGGGGTGACAGATACGCAGTATTTT
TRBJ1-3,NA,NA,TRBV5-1,CASSTGSTVSGNTIYF,TGCGCCAGCAGCACCGGGTCGACGGTCTCTGGAAACACCATATATTTT
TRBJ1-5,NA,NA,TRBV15,CATSREAGERTQHF,TGTGCCACCAGCAGAGAGGCAGGGGAGAGGACCCAGCATTTT
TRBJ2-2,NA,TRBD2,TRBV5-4,CASSRRLAGALTGELFF,TGTGCCAGCAGCAGGCGACTAGCGGGAGCCCTCACCGGGGAGCTGTTTTTT
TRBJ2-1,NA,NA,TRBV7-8,CASSPGRTLYNEQFF,TGTGCCAGCAGCCCGGGGCGGACACTTTACAATGAGCAGTTCTTC
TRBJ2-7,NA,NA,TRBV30,CAWSPRLGAIEQYF,TGTGCCTGGAGTCCCAGGCTCGGGGCTATTGAGCAGTACTTC
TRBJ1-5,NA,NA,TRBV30,CAWSKGQPQHF,TGTGCCTGGAGTAAGGGTCAGCCCCAGCATTTT
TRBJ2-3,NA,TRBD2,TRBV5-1,CASSQWRREGLDTQYF,TGCGCCAGCAGCCAATGGAGGCGGGAGGGCCTGGATACGCAGTATTTT
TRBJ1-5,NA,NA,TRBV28,CATQGTQPQHF,TGTGCCACCCAGGGGACCCAGCCCCAGCATTTT
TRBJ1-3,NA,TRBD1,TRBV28,CASSPPRGQGFGNTIYF,TGTGCCAGCAGTCCCCCCCGGGGACAGGGCTTTGGAAACACCATATATTTT
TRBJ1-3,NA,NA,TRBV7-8,CASKRDGNTIYF,TGTGCCAGCAAAAGGGACGGAAACACCATATATTTT
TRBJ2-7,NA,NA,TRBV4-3,CASSQVGETYEQYF,TGCGCCAGCAGCCAAGTGGGGGAGACCTACGAGCAGTACTTC
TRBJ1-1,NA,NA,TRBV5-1,CASSLEAVPTEAFF,TGCGCCAGCAGCTTGGAAGCGGTCCCCACTGAAGCTTTCTTT
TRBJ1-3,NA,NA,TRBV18,CASSPMVRAEAGNTIYF,TGTGCCAGCTCACCTATGGTCCGGGCAGAAGCTGGAAACACCATATATTTT
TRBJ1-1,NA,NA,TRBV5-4,CASRRGAGNTEAFF,TGTGCCAGCAGGCGGGGGGCAGGGAACACTGAAGCTTTCTTT
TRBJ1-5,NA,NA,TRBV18,CASSLGGVDQPQHF,TGTGCCAGCTCTCTCGGTGGGGTTGACCAGCCCCAGCATTTT
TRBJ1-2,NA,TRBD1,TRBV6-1,CASSEAGGAGYTF,TGTGCCAGCAGTGAGGCAGGGGGCGCGGGCTACACCTTC
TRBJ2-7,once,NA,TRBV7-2,CASSLDSRSYEQYF,TGTGCCAGCAGCTTAGATAGCAGGTCCTACGAGCAGTACTTC
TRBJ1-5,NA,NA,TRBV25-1,CASSGSSYSNQPQHF,TGTGCCAGCAGCGGCTCGAGTTATAGCAATCAGCCCCAGCATTTT
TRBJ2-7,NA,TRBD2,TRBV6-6,CASSNVLAGVYYEQYF,TGTGCCAGCAGTAACGTCTTAGCGGGAGTCTACTACGAGCAGTACTTC